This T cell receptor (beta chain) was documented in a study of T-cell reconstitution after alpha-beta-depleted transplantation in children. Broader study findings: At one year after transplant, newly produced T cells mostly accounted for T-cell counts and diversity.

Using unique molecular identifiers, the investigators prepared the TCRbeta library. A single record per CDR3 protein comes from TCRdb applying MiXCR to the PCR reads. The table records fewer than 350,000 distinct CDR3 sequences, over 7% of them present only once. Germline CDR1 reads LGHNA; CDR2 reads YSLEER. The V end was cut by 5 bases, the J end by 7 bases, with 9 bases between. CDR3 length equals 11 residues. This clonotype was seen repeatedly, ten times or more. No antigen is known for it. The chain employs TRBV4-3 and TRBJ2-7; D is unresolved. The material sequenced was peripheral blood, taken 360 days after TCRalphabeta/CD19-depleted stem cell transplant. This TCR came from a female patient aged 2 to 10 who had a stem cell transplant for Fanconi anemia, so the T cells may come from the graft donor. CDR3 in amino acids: CASSSSSEQYV. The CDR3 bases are TGCGCCAGCAGCTCCAGTTCAGAGCAGTACGTC.